This T cell receptor beta chain stems from a study of spatial heterogeneity in lung cancer. Study-wide context: Raw sequencing reads included, on average, more than eight appearances of each unique TCR and UMI combination.

V was clipped by 4 bases and J by 0 bases; unmatched bases: 12. The CDR3 has 17 amino acids. Germline CDR1 is SGHAT and CDR2 is FQNNGV. The study tagged each TCR cDNA molecule with a unique molecular identifier. TCRdb reprocessed the 5' RACE reads with MiXCR, giving one entry per CDR3 protein. This sample has roughly 25,000 distinct CDR3 sequences, with around 13% found just once. Specified time point: sample taken at primary tumor resection. From tumor, nontumor lung or frozen PBMC, whole RNA was taken unsorted for sequencing. Some 72 TRACERx patients with early, untreated non-small cell lung cancer donated samples.

The V call is TRBV11-2, the J call TRBJ2-7; 7 positions match TRBD1. The receptor's source is a female donor with early-stage non-small cell lung cancer. The material sequenced was PBMCs, taken at surgery. CDR3: CASSSRDSPRSSYEQYF. In DNA form, the CDR3 reads TGTGCCAGCAGCTCCCGGGACAGCCCTAGAAGCTCCTACGAGCAGTACTTC.